This T cell receptor (beta chain) originates from a study of blood T cell repertoires in COVID-19. About the research overall: From T cells, B-cell-depleted T cells, or PBMCs came the material, which was cDNA or gDNA.

The V gene's germline CDR1 is SQVTM and CDR2 ANQGSEA. This CDR3 spans 13 amino acids. The V end lost 5 bases, the J end lost 5 bases, and 15 bases lay between the germline ends. Recruited during active infection, patients (from Seattle) were subsequently followed longitudinally. Generated by immunoSEQ multiplex PCR, the TCRdb table keeps only in-frame clones and is missing some. Of about 180,000 clones listed, 79% are singletons. The chain links TRBV29-1 to TRBJ1-2; weak D call: TRBD1 (5 bases). The clonotype was recovered from a woman aged 60 to 75 with COVID-19, enrolled during active disease. Sequenced sample: peripheral blood. As DNA, the CDR3 is TGCAGCGTTAGGGGCCACGTACAGTATGGCTACACCTTC. Its protein product is CSVRGHVQYGYTF.